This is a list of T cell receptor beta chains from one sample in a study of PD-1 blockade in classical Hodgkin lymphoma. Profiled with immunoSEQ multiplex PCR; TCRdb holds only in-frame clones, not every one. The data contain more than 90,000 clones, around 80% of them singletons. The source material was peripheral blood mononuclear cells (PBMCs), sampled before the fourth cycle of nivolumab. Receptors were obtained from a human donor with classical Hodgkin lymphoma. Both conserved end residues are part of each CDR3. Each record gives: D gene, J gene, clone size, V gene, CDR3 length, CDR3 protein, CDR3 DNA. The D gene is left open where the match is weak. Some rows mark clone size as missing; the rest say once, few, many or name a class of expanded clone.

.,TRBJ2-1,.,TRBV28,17,CASSPRGGGRAYNEQFF,TGTGCCAGCAGTCCTAGGGGGGGCGGGAGAGCCTACAATGAGCAGTTCTTC
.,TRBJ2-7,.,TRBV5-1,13,CASSLKKGYEQYF,TGTGCCAGCAGCTTGAAAAAGGGTTACGAGCAGTACTTC
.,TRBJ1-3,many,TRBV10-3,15,CAISWDRLTGNTIYF,TGTGCCATCAGCTGGGACCGACTAACTGGAAACACCATATATTTT
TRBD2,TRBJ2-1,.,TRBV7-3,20,CASSSLGLAGVMGTYNEQFF,TGTGCCAGCAGCTCCCTAGGACTAGCGGGGGTAATGGGGACCTACAATGAGCAGTTCTTC
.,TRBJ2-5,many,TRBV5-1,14,CASSLGLLQETQYF,TGCGCCAGCAGCTTGGGTCTACTGCAAGAGACCCAGTACTTC
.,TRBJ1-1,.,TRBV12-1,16,CASSLLQGWRNTEAFF,TGTGCCAGCAGCTTACTTCAGGGGTGGCGGAACACTGAAGCTTTCTTT
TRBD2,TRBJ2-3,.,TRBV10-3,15,CAIRGLAGVTDTQYF,TGTGCCATCAGGGGACTAGCGGGGGTGACAGATACGCAGTATTTT
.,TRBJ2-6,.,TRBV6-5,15,CASSPTGSGANVLTF,TGTGCCAGCAGTCCAACAGGGTCCGGGGCCAACGTCCTGACTTTC
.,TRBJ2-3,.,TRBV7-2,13,CASSPYTSDTQYF,TGTGCCAGCAGCCCTTACACATCTGATACGCAGTATTTT
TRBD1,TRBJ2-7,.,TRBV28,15,CATLHLGQGGSEQYF,TGTGCCACCCTACACCTCGGACAGGGGGGATCCGAGCAGTACTTC
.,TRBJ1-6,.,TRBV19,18,CASSIDRGGGHYNSPLHF,TGTGCCAGTAGTATAGATCGAGGTGGAGGGCACTATAATTCACCCCTCCACTTT
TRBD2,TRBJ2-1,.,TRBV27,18,CASSPRASGRKAYNEQFF,TGTGCCAGCAGTCCCCGGGCTAGCGGGAGAAAGGCCTACAATGAGCAGTTCTTC
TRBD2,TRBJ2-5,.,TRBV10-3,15,CAIRGTSGRQETQYF,TGTGCCATCAGGGGGACTAGCGGGAGGCAAGAGACCCAGTACTTC
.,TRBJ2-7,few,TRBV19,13,CASSRTRSYEQYF,TGTGCCAGTAGCCGGACAAGGTCCTACGAGCAGTACTTC
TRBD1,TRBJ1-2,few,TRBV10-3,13,CAGRDSTNYGYTF,TGTGCCGGACGGGACAGTACTAACTATGGCTACACCTTC
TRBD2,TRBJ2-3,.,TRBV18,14,CASSRTSRTDTQYF,TGTGCCAGCTCACGGACTAGCCGAACAGATACGCAGTATTTT